The next 22 T cell receptor beta chains were all read from a single sample in a study of T cells after yellow fever vaccination. Each CDR3 protein is one row after TCRdb ran MiXCR on the 5' RACE reads. The repertoire holds a few hundred thousand distinct CDR3 sequences, approximately 13% seen once, with roughly 3% in the top ten. The sample here was CD4+ T cells sorted from PBMCs, taken 15 days after the yellow fever booster vaccination. The receptor source for this set is a man aged 18 to 35 who received the YFV17D yellow fever vaccine.

V and J are TRBV20-1 and TRBJ2-5; D possibly corresponds to TRBD1 (5 bases). The CDR3 has 14 amino acids. Germline assignment: CDR1 DFQATT and CDR2 SNEGSKA (reference sequence). V dropped 5 bases and J dropped 1 base, with 14 bases sitting between them. The CDR3 nucleotides read TGCAGTGCTCTTGACGTGGGGCGCCAAGAGACCCAGTACTTC. It translates to CSALDVGRQETQYF.

V gene TRBV12-3 or TRBV12-4 combines with J gene TRBJ1-2; no reliable D call. The length of the CDR3 is 12 residues. V dropped 8 bases and J dropped 3 bases, with 10 bases sitting between them. The CDR3 nucleotides read TGTGCCAGCGCCGACCGGCACTATGGCTACACCTTC. Translating gives CASADRHYGYTF.

This chain uses TRBV23-1 with TRBJ2-7, with TRBD1 identical over 7 bases. TRBV23-1 is an ORF, and what it does is uncertain. The CDR3 is 15 amino acids. V dropped 3 bases and J dropped 2; count of bases not matched to a gene: 7. The CDR3 spells CASSQRQGETYEQYV. CDR3 DNA: TGCGCCAGCAGTCAGAGGCAGGGGGAAACCTACGAGCAGTACGTC.

Only a few counts were recorded for this clonotype. V gene TRBV6-2 or TRBV6-3 combines with J gene TRBJ2-7; D tentatively fits TRBD1 or TRBD2 (5 bases each). V dropped 0 bases and J dropped 7 bases, with 19 bases sitting between them. The CDR3 spans 16 residues. Per germline, CDR1 MNHEY and CDR2 SVGEGT. In nucleotides, the CDR3 is TGTGCCAGCAGTTACTCGCCCAGGGACCAGCTGGGAGAGCAGTACTTC. Its protein is CASSYSPRDQLGEQYF.

The J gene is TRBJ1-2, the V gene TRBV9; TRBD1 might be the D (5 bases). V dropped 3 bases and J dropped 8 bases, with 20 bases sitting between them. Germline CDR1 reads SGDLS; CDR2 reads YYNGEE. This CDR3 is built from 15 residues. CDR3 in amino acids: CASSAIGWGVGGYTF. The CDR3 DNA is TGTGCCAGCAGCGCCATAGGGTGGGGGGTAGGGGGCTACACCTTC.

The V call is TRBV7-2, the J call TRBJ1-1; D call uncertain. The length of the CDR3 is 13 residues. Between the trimmed V and J ends, which lost 1 base and 11 bases, there was a span of 14 bases. Germline-derived CDR1 and CDR2 are SGHTA and FQGNSA. This CDR3 is CASSLGEGRGAFF. The CDR3 DNA reads TGTGCCAGCAGCTTAGGCGAGGGCAGAGGGGCTTTCTTT.

In this sample, this clonotype turned up many times. This chain joins TRBV7-9 and TRBJ2-6; D gene uncertain. From germline, CDR1 is SEHNR and CDR2 FQNEAQ (reference sequence). The ends were cut back, 1 base at V and 2 bases at J, with 6 bases in the middle. This CDR3 has 15 residues. CDR3 sequence (DNA): TGTGCCAGCAGCTTAGGTCAAGCTGGGGCCAACGTCCTGACTTTC. It yields the protein CASSLGQAGANVLTF.

The genes are TRBV6-5 and TRBJ2-7; the match to TRBD1 covers 9 bases. The V gene end was trimmed by 0 bases and the J gene end by 3 bases; junction bases not matched to a gene: 3. This CDR3 is built from 15 residues. CDR1 and CDR2 (germline): MNHEY, SVGAGI. The CDR3, as DNA: TGTGCCAGCAGTTACTCACAGGGGGCAGGCTACGAGCAGTACTTC. Protein sequence: CASSYSQGAGYEQYF.

This chain joins TRBV5-1 and TRBJ2-1; no firm D call. This CDR3 has 11 amino acids. The germline V gene has CDR1 SGHRS and CDR2 YFSETQ. Deletions cut 7 bases from V and 14 bases from J, with 16 bases between. CDR3: CASYDQDREFF. The CDR3 DNA reads TGCGCCAGCTATGACCAGGATCGGGAGTTCTTC.

This clonotype has a handful of counts. The gene calls are TRBV4-1 and TRBJ2-5, with no clear D. The CDR3 contains 16 residues. V lost 1 base and J 5 bases, leaving 17 bases between the germline ends. Germline assignment: CDR1 MGHRA and CDR2 YSYEKL. In nucleotides, the CDR3 is TGCGCCAGCAGCCAAGGGCCAGGACGGACGGCGGAGACCCAGTACTTC. Protein product: CASSQGPGRTAETQYF.

This clonotype was found a few times. The CDR3 spells CASSLVVQRGEQYF. The CDR3 bases are TGTGCCAGCAGCTTAGTGGTGCAAAGGGGCGAGCAGTACTTC. The chain has TRBV11-2 and TRBJ2-7; D perhaps matches TRBD1 (5 bases). CDR3 length: 14 residues. The V end lost 1 base, the J end lost 6 bases, and 13 bases lay between the germline ends. The V gene's germline CDR1 is SGHAT and CDR2 FQNNGV.

As for this clonotype: A much bigger clone sits one base away, suggesting this may be a read error. This chain uses TRBV12-3 or TRBV12-4 with TRBJ2-7, with D possibly TRBD1 on 6 matching bases. The CDR3 spans 12 residues. The CDR3 coding sequence is TGTGCCAGCAGTCCCAGGGGTTACGAGCAGTGCTTC. Protein sequence: CASSPRGYEQCF.

The chain joins TRBV20-1 to TRBJ1-1; a possible D gene is TRBD1 (5 bases). The V end lost 6 bases, the J end lost 1 base, and 18 bases lay between the germline ends. Germline assignment: CDR1 DFQATT and CDR2 SNEGSKA (reference sequence). CDR3 size: 15 residues. The CDR3 reads CSAHPRQNGNTEAFF. In DNA form, the CDR3 reads TGCAGTGCCCATCCCCGACAGAACGGGAACACTGAAGCTTTCTTT.

Many counts were recorded for this clonotype. The gene calls are TRBV27 and TRBJ1-5; tentatively, D is TRBD1 (5 bases). The V end lost 3 bases, the J end lost 3 bases, and 18 bases lay between the germline ends. CDR3 length equals 17 residues. Germline V gene lookup returns CDR1 MNHEY and CDR2 SMNVEV (reference sequence). The CDR3 coding sequence is TGTGCCAGCAGTTTCTCGGTTCGGGGCAGGGCCAATCAGCCCCAGCATTTT. Its translation: CASSFSVRGRANQPQHF.

The chain is built from TRBV5-6 and TRBJ2-2; 7 bases agree with TRBD1. Germline V lookup: CDR1 SGHDT, CDR2 YYEEEE. The CDR3 loop spans 16 amino acids. Unmatched junction bases numbered 11, after V lost 4 bases and J lost 5 bases. The CDR3 reads CASSISGTVPTGELFF. The CDR3 DNA reads TGTGCCAGCAGCATCTCCGGGACAGTTCCTACCGGGGAGCTGTTTTTT.

The chain employs TRBV6-2 or TRBV6-3 and TRBJ2-6; D remains ambiguous. The CDR3 runs 15 residues. The V end lost 2 bases, the J end lost 3 bases, and 8 bases lay between the germline ends. In germline, CDR1 is MNHEY, CDR2 SVGEGT. The CDR3 spells CASSYGLYGANVLTF. The CDR3 DNA is TGTGCCAGCAGTTACGGTTTATATGGGGCCAACGTCCTGACTTTC.

The CDR3 DNA sequence: TGTGCCACCAGTTTTGGGATTTTGGAGACCCAGTACTTC. Residues: CATSFGILETQYF. J is TRBJ2-5 and V is TRBV24-1; D unclear. The germline CDR1 and CDR2 sequences are KGHDR and SFDVKD. Trimming cost V 6 bases and J 5 bases, with 12 bases left between them. The CDR3 covers 13 residues.

The V gene is TRBV15, the J gene TRBJ1-4; tentative D call: TRBD1 (6 bases). The V and J ends lost 5 bases and 0 bases respectively, with 13 bases between them. Germline values: CDR1 LNHNV, CDR2 YYDKDF (reference sequence). The CDR3 contains 16 residues. DNA of the CDR3: TGTGCCACCAGCGTAGCAAGGACAGCAACTAATGAAAAACTGTTTTTT. It translates to CATSVARTATNEKLFF.

As to this clonotype: Here the CDR3 omits its conserved ending phenylalanine or tryptophan, so a read error is the likely source. The limits of the CDR3 on the DNA are not certain, so only TCRdb's listed CDR3 is given. The genes are TRBV18 and TRBJ2-5; TRBD1 reflects the table's D call only, with no check against the DNA. A total of 9 residues make up the CDR3, ends included. CDR1 and CDR2 (germline): KGHSH, LQKENI. The CDR3 reads CASSPNRGV.

In this sample, this clonotype turned up a few times. V usage is TRBV6-2 or TRBV6-3 and J usage is TRBJ2-2; 10 positions agree with TRBD2. CDR3 size: 16 residues. Germline V gene data show CDR1 as MNHEY and CDR2 as SVGEGT. The V segment lost 7 bases and the J segment 5 bases; nucleotides outside the gene matches: 10. The CDR3 spells CASKERGGRSTGELFF. As DNA, the CDR3 is TGTGCCAGCAAAGAGCGGGGGGGCCGGAGTACCGGGGAGCTGTTTTTT.

V gene TRBV29-1 combines with J gene TRBJ2-3, with 9 positions matching TRBD2. Germline V gene lookup returns CDR1 SQVTM and CDR2 ANQGSEA. This CDR3 is built from 13 residues. J was trimmed by 7 bases and V by 1 base; bases with no gene match: 3. The CDR3 DNA reads TGCAGCGTTGAAGGGGGACTAGCCTATACGCAGTATTTT. Amino acid sequence: CSVEGGLAYTQYF.

This clonotype occurred a few times. The chain carries TRBV12-3 or TRBV12-4 and TRBJ1-1; the D is unclear. Trimming removed 3 bases from V and 3 bases from J, with 8 bases in between. The CDR3 has 13 residues. CDR3 sequence: CASSLKGYTEAFF. Written as DNA, the CDR3 is TGTGCCAGCAGTTTGAAAGGGTACACTGAAGCTTTCTTT.